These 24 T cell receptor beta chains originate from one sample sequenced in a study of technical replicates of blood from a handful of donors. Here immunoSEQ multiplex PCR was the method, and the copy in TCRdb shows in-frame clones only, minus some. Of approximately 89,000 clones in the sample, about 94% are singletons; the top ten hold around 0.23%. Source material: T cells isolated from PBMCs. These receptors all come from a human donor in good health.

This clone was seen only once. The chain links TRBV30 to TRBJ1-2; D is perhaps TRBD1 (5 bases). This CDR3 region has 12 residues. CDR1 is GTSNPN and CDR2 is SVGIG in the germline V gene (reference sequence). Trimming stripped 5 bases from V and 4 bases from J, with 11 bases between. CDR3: CAWGHPGYGYTF. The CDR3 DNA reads TGTGCCTGGGGACACCCGGGCTATGGCTACACCTTC.

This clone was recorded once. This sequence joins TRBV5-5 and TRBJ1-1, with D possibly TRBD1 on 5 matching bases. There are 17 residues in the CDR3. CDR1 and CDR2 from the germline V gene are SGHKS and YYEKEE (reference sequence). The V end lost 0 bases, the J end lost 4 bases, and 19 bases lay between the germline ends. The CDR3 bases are TGTGCCAGCAGCTTGGTTAGCTCGACAGCTATAGGCACTGAAGCTTTCTTT. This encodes CASSLVSSTAIGTEAFF.

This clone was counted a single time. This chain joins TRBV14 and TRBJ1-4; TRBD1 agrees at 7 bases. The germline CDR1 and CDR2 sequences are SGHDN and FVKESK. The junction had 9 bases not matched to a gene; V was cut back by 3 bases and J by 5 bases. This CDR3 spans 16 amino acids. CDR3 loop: CASSHNTGTANEKLFF. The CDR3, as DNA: TGTGCCAGCAGCCACAATACCGGGACAGCGAATGAAAAACTGTTTTTT.

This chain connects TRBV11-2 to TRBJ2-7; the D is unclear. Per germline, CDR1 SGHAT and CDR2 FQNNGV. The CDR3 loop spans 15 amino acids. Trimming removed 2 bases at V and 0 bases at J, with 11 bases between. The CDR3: CASSLYPLSSYEQYF. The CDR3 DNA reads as TGTGCCAGCAGCTTATACCCCTTGAGCTCCTACGAGCAGTACTTC.

CDR3 DNA sequence: TGTGCCAGCAGCACCCTACAGGGACCAAGACCCTACGAGCAGTACTTC. Protein: CASSTLQGPRPYEQYF. The chain joins TRBV7-9 to TRBJ2-7, with D possibly being TRBD1 (6 bases). V was clipped by 5 bases and J by 2 bases, with 19 bases between them. Germline values: CDR1 SEHNR, CDR2 FQNEAQ (reference sequence). The CDR3 is made up of 16 amino acids.

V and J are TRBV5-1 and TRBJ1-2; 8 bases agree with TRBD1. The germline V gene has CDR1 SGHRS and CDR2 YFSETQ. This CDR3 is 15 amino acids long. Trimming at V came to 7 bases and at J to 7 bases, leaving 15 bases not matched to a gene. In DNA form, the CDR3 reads TGCGCCAGCCGCCTTGGGACAGGAGGTTGGGCTGGCTACACCTTC. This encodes CASRLGTGGWAGYTF.

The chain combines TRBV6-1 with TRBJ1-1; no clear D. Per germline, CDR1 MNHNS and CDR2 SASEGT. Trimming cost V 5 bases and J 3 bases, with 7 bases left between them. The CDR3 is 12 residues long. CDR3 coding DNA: TGTGCCAGCAGTCGGAGTGACACTGAAGCTTTCTTT. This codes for CASSRSDTEAFF.

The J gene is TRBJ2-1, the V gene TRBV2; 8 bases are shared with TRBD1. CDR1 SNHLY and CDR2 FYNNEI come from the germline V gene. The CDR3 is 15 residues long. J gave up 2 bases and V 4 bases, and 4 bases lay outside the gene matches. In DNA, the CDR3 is TGTGCCAGCAGTGCGGGACAGGCAACCTACAATGAGCAGTTCTTC. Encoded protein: CASSAGQATYNEQFF.

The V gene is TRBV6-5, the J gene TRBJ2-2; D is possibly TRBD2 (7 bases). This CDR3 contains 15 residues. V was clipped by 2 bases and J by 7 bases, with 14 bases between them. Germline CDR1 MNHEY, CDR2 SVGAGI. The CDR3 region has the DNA TGTGCCAGCAGTTACGTGGGGGGGCAGGGCGGGGAGCTGTTTTTT. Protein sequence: CASSYVGGQGGELFF.

The CDR3 sequence: CARAIGTGKETQYF. In nucleotides, the CDR3 is TGTGCCAGAGCTATAGGGACAGGGAAAGAGACCCAGTACTTC. The J gene is TRBJ2-5, the V gene TRBV30; 9 bases are a match to TRBD1. Unmatched junction bases numbered 10, after V lost 8 bases and J lost 3 bases. Looked up from germline, CDR1 is GTSNPN and CDR2 is SVGIG (reference sequence). CDR3 length: 14 residues.

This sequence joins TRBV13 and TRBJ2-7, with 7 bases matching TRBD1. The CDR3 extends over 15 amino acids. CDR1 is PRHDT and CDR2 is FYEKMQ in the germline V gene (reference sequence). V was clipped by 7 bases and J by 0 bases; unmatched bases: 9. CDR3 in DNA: TGTGCCAGCATTGAAATGGGGACAGACTCCTACGAGCAGTACTTC. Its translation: CASIEMGTDSYEQYF.

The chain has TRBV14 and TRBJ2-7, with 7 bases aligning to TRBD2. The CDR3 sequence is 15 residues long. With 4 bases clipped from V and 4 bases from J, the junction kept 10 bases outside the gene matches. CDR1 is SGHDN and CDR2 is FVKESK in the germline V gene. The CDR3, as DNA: TGTGCCAGCAGCCCTCTCGGGACTAAAGGGTACGAGCAGTACTTC. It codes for CASSPLGTKGYEQYF.

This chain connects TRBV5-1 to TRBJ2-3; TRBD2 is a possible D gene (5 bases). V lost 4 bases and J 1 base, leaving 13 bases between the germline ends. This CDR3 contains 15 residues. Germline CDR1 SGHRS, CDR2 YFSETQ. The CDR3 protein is CASSPGELGTDTQYF. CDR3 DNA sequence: TGCGCCAGCAGCCCTGGGGAGCTTGGCACAGATACGCAGTATTTT.

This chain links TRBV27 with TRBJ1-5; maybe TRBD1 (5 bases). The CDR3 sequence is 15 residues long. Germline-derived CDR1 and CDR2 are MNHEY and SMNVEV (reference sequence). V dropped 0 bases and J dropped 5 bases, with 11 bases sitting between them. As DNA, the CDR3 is TGTGCCAGCAGTTTATCTTTGACAGCTGATCAGCCCCAGCATTTT. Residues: CASSLSLTADQPQHF.

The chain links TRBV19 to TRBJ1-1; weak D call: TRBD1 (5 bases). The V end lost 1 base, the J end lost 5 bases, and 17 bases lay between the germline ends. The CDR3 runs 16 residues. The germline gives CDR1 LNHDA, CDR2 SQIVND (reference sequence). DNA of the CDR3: TGTGCCAGTAGTATAGTATTCGGGGCTGGGGGGACTGAAGCTTTCTTT. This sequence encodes CASSIVFGAGGTEAFF.

The CDR3 loop reads CAISGGLAGEGMGYEQYF. DNA for the CDR3: TGTGCCATCAGCGGGGGACTAGCGGGAGAGGGTATGGGCTACGAGCAGTACTTC. This rearrangement joins TRBV10-3 to TRBJ2-7, with 14 bases aligning to TRBD2. Germline CDR1 and CDR2: ENHRY and SYGVKD. The CDR3 covers 18 residues. Trimming cost V 6 bases and J 3 bases; bases outside gene matches: 13.

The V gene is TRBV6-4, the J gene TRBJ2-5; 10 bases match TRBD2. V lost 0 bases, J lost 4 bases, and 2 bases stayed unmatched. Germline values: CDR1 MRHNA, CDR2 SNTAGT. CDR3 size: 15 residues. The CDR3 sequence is CASSDSAGGGETQYF. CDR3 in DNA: TGTGCCAGCAGTGACTCAGCGGGAGGGGGAGAGACCCAGTACTTC.

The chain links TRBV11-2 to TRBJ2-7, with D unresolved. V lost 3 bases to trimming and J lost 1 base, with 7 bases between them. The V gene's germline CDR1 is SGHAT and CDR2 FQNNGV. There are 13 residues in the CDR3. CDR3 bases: TGTGCCAGCAGCTTTACCACTTCCTACGAGCAGTACTTC. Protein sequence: CASSFTTSYEQYF.

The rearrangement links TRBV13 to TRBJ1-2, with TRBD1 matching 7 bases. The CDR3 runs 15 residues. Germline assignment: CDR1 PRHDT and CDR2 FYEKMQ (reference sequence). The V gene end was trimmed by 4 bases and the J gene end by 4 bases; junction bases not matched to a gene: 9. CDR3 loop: CASSSRGRGVYGYTF. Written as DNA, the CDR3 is TGTGCCAGCAGCTCGAGGGGGCGAGGGGTCTATGGCTACACCTTC.

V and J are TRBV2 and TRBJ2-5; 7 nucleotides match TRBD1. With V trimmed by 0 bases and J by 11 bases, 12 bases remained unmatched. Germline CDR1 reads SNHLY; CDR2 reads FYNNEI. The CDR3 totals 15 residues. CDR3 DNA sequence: TGTGCCAGCAGTGAAGCTGGACAGGACAGGTCGGAGCAGTACTTC. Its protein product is CASSEAGQDRSEQYF.

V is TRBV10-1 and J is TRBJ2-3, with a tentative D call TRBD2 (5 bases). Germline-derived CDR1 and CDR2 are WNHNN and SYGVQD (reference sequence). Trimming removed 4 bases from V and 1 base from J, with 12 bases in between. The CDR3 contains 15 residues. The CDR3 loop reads CASSAPADGTDTQYF. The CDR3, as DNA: TGCGCCAGCAGTGCCCCAGCGGACGGCACAGATACGCAGTATTTT.

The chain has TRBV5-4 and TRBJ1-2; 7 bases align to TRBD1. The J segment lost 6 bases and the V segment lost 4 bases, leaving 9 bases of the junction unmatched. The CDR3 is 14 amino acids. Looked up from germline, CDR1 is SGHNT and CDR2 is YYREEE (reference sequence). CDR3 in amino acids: CASSPTGIMDGYTF. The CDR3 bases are TGTGCCAGCAGCCCGACAGGGATCATGGATGGCTACACCTTC.

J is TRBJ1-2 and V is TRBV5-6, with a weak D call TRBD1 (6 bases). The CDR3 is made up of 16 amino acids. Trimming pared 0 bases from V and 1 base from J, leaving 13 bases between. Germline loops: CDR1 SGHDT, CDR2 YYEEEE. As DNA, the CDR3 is TGTGCCAGCAGCTTGGTACAGGGAGATAGTAACTATGGCTACACCTTC. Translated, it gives CASSLVQGDSNYGYTF.

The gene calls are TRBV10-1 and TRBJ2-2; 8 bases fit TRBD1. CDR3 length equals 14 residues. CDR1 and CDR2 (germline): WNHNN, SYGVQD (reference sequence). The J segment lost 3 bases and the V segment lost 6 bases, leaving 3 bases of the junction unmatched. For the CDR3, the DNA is TGCGCCAGCAGCCGGGACAGGTACACCGGGGAGCTGTTTTTT. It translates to CASSRDRYTGELFF.